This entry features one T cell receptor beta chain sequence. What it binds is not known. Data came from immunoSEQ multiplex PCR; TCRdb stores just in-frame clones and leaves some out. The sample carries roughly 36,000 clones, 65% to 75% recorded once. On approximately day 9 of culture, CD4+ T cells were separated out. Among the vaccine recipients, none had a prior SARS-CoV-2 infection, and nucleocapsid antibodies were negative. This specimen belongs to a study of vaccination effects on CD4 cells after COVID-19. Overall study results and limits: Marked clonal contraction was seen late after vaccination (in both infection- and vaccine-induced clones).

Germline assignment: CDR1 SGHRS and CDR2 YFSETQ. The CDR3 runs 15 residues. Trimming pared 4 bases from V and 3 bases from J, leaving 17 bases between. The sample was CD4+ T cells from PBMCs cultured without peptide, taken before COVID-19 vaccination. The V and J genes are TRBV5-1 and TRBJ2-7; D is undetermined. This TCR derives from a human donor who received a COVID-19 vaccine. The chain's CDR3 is CASSVDKVENYEQYF. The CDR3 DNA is TGCGCCAGCAGCGTCGACAAGGTTGAGAACTACGAGCAGTACTTC. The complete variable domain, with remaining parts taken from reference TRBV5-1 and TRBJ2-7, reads KAGVTQTPRYLIKTRGQQVTLSCSPISGHRSVSWYQQTPGQGLQFLFEYFSETQRNKGNFPGRFSGRQFSNSRSEMNVSTLELGDSALYLCASSVDKVENYEQYFGPGTRLTVT.